This entry lists 27 T cell receptor beta chains sequenced from one sample in a study of cytomegalovirus exposure and HLA in healthy donors. In the PCR, 60 Vbeta and 13 Jbeta primers were used. Repertoires were generated with immunoSEQ multiplex PCR, while TCRdb's copy carries only in-frame clones and drops some. The data contain under 250,000 clones, more than 75% of them seen just once; the ten biggest clones take up 3.8%. Sequencing used PBMCs. These receptors were collected from a male donor in good health and CMV-seronegative.

This clone was counted a few times. The V gene is TRBV5-4, the J gene TRBJ2-2; D gene unclear. The ends were cut back, 0 bases at V and 8 bases at J, with 2 bases in the middle. The CDR3 has 11 residues. Germline assignment: CDR1 SGHNT and CDR2 YYREEE (reference sequence). CDR3 region: CASSLAGELFF. CDR3 sequence (DNA): TGTGCCAGCAGCTTGGCTGGGGAGCTGTTTTTT.

This clone has more than one count but fewer than ten. J is TRBJ2-3 and V is TRBV27; 8 nucleotides line up with TRBD1. V was clipped by 8 bases and J by 0 bases; unmatched bases: 7. This CDR3 comprises 15 residues. Germline-derived CDR1 and CDR2 are MNHEY and SMNVEV (reference sequence). The CDR3 region has the DNA TGTGCCAGCCGATATGGACAGGGTAGCACAGATACGCAGTATTTT. As protein: CASRYGQGSTDTQYF.

V is TRBV28 and J is TRBJ1-3; TRBD1 agrees at 10 bases. CDR1 is MDHEN, CDR2 SYDVKM, per germline. The CDR3 is made up of 19 amino acids. The V segment lost 3 bases and the J segment 0 bases; nucleotides outside the gene matches: 11. The CDR3 region has the DNA TGTGCCAGCAGTTTGCCGGGACAGGGGAGCACCCTCTCTGGAAACACCATATATTTT. Translation: CASSLPGQGSTLSGNTIYF.

J is TRBJ2-1 and V is TRBV7-3; possibly TRBD1 for D (6 bases). Germline V gene lookup returns CDR1 SGHTA and CDR2 FQGTGA. This CDR3 contains 14 residues. The V end was cut by 6 bases, the J end by 0 bases, with 9 bases between. The CDR3 spells CASSPGVSYNEQFF. For the CDR3, the DNA is TGTGCCAGCAGTCCAGGGGTCTCCTACAATGAGCAGTTCTTC.

This clone was picked up a small number of times. The chain is built from TRBV4-1 and TRBJ1-5; no firm D call. V lost 4 bases and J 3 bases, leaving 10 bases between the germline ends. The CDR3 has 14 residues. Germline values: CDR1 MGHRA, CDR2 YSYEKL. The CDR3 loop reads CASSRDGNNQPQHF. In DNA, the CDR3 is TGCGCCAGCAGCCGAGACGGTAACAATCAGCCCCAGCATTTT.

The chain joins TRBV5-1 to TRBJ1-5; 7 positions agree with TRBD1. V shed 4 bases, J shed 3 bases, and the junction held 4 bases outside the gene matches. Germline CDR1 and CDR2: SGHRS and YFSETQ. This CDR3 has 14 amino acids. The CDR3 loop is CASSTGQANQPQHF. The CDR3 nucleotides read TGCGCCAGCAGCACCGGACAGGCCAATCAGCCCCAGCATTTT.

As concerns this clone: A much larger clone sits a single nucleotide away, making a read error possible. The CDR3 DNA is TGTGCCAGCAGTTTTACTAGCGGGAGTTACGAGCAGTACTTC. Translating it yields CASSFTSGSYEQYF. The V call is TRBV27, the J call TRBJ2-5, with TRBD2 matching 11 bases. The assigned J gene may be wrong: the sequence end matches TRBJ2-7 better. Germline V lookup: CDR1 MNHEY, CDR2 SMNVEV (reference sequence). The CDR3 consists of 14 residues.

On this clone: At one end the junction does not follow the germline gene, possibly because of a read error. The chain couples TRBV7-3 to TRBJ2-2; D may be TRBD2 (5 bases). The CDR3 sequence is 14 residues long. The germline CDR1 and CDR2 sequences are SGHTA and FQGTGA. As DNA, the CDR3 is TGTGCCAGCATCCTGAAAGGCGAGACCGGGGAGCTGGTTTTT. It specifies CASILKGETGELVF.

The chain links TRBV7-3 to TRBJ1-1; the D gene is possibly TRBD1 (6 bases). The CDR3 runs 13 residues. The V end was cut by 5 bases, the J end by 6 bases, with 13 bases between. Germline loops: CDR1 SGHTA, CDR2 FQGTGA. This CDR3 reads CASSPSGVPEAFF. CDR3 bases: TGTGCCAGCAGCCCCTCAGGGGTCCCTGAAGCTTTCTTT.

This clone was counted only a few times. V usage is TRBV14 and J usage is TRBJ2-3; perhaps TRBD2 as D (6 bases). The CDR3 spans 16 residues. Germline lookup yields CDR1 SGHDN and CDR2 FVKESK. Trimming cost V 0 bases and J 3 bases, with 13 bases left between them. For the CDR3, the DNA is TGTGCCAGCAGCCAAGAGGCGGGATTGGGAACAGATACGCAGTATTTT. Its translation: CASSQEAGLGTDTQYF. The variable domain in full, with the rest retrieved from reference TRBV14 and TRBJ2-3, is EAGVTQFPSHSVIEKGQTVTLRCDPISGHDNLYWYRRVMGKEIKFLLHFVKESKQDESGMPNNRFLAERTGGTYSTLKVQPAELEDSGVYFCASSQEAGLGTDTQYFGPGTRLTVL.

This clone was found once. V and J are TRBV5-1 and TRBJ2-1; 9 nucleotides line up with TRBD2. Germline V CDR1 and CDR2: SGHRS, YFSETQ. With V trimmed by 4 bases and J by 8 bases, 31 bases remained unmatched. CDR3 length: 22 amino acids. This CDR3 is CASSLYPATGSSRSGRIHEQFF. The CDR3, as DNA: TGCGCCAGCAGCCTGTACCCGGCGACAGGGTCGAGTCGAAGCGGGAGGATTCATGAGCAGTTCTTC. Combining the CDR3 with reference TRBV5-1 and TRBJ2-1 gives the whole variable domain KAGVTQTPRYLIKTRGQQVTLSCSPISGHRSVSWYQQTPGQGLQFLFEYFSETQRNKGNFPGRFSGRQFSNSRSEMNVSTLELGDSALYLCASSLYPATGSSRSGRIHEQFFGPGTRLTVL.

This clone was counted once. V is TRBV28 and J is TRBJ1-3; 7 bases align to TRBD1. CDR3 length: 14 residues. V shed 7 bases, J shed 5 bases, and the junction held 8 bases outside the gene matches. Germline loops: CDR1 MDHEN, CDR2 SYDVKM. CDR3 sequence (DNA): TGTGCCAGCATTAAGACAGGGAAGCGAAACACCATATATTTT. This codes for CASIKTGKRNTIYF. The full variable domain, its missing parts supplied by reference TRBV28 and TRBJ1-3, is DVKVTQSSRYLVKRTGEKVFLECVQDMDHENMFWYRQDPGLGLRLIYFSYDVKMKEKGDIPEGYSVSREKKERFSLILESASTNQTSMYLCASIKTGKRNTIYFGEGSWLTVV.

The chain carries TRBV19 and TRBJ2-7; 7 nucleotides line up with TRBD1. The CDR3 has 14 amino acids. Trimming cost V 1 base and J 3 bases; bases outside gene matches: 3. CDR1 and CDR2 from the germline V gene are LNHDA and SQIVND (reference sequence). The CDR3: CASSIGTGLYEQYF. CDR3 DNA: TGTGCCAGTAGTATAGGGACAGGACTCTACGAGCAGTACTTC. The variable domain in full, completed from reference TRBV19 and TRBJ2-7, reads DGGITQSPKYLFRKEGQNVTLSCEQNLNHDAMYWYRQDPGQGLRLIYYSQIVNDFQKGDIAEGYSVSREKKESFPLTVTSAQKNPTAFYLCASSIGTGLYEQYFGPGTRLTVT.

V and J are TRBV28 and TRBJ1-2; 7 bases map to TRBD1. This CDR3 is 16 amino acids long. Germline V gene lookup returns CDR1 MDHEN and CDR2 SYDVKM. The ends lost 3 bases at V and 3 bases at J; junction bases unmatched: 10. The CDR3 sequence is CASSFGGGAFYYGYTF. The CDR3 DNA follows: TGTGCCAGCAGTTTTGGAGGGGGCGCTTTCTACTATGGCTACACCTTC.

This clone turned up a few times. This sequence joins TRBV7-9 and TRBJ1-5; D uncertain. Trimming shortened V by 5 bases and J by 2 bases, and 10 bases separated the two germline ends. Germline CDR1 and CDR2: SEHNR and FQNEAQ (reference sequence). CDR3 size: 14 residues. CDR3 loop: CASSPDGGNQPQHF. Here the CDR3 DNA reads TGTGCCAGCAGCCCGGACGGGGGCAATCAGCCCCAGCATTTT.

This clone was observed a handful of times. The same CDR3 also results from other DNA sequences found in this sample. The rearrangement links TRBV6-5 to TRBJ2-3; TRBD1 is a possible D gene (5 bases). This CDR3 is 14 amino acids long. The ends were cut back, 2 bases at V and 0 bases at J, with 6 bases in the middle. Germline lookup yields CDR1 MNHEY and CDR2 SVGAGI. CDR3 loop: CASSYDRSTDTQYF. The DNA of the CDR3 is TGTGCCAGCAGTTACGACAGAAGCACAGATACGCAGTATTTT.

The rearrangement uses TRBV15 and TRBJ2-1, with TRBD2 matching over 7 bases. V gave up 2 bases and J gave up 0 bases; unmatched junction bases: 4. The CDR3 sequence is 16 residues long. CDR1 is LNHNV, CDR2 YYDKDF, per germline (reference sequence). The CDR3 protein is CATSRNRGSSYNEQFF. CDR3 coding DNA: TGTGCCACCAGCAGAAATCGCGGGAGCTCCTACAATGAGCAGTTCTTC.

The genes are TRBV2 and TRBJ2-7, with D unresolved. The germline V and J ends were trimmed by 1 base and 3 bases, with 7 bases remaining between them. This CDR3 is 13 amino acids long. The germline gives CDR1 SNHLY, CDR2 FYNNEI. CDR3: CASSEGQVYEQYF. The CDR3 region has the DNA TGTGCCAGCAGTGAAGGGCAGGTCTACGAGCAGTACTTC.

Comment on this clone: This same CDR3 is encoded by further DNA sequences in the sample. The genes are TRBV9 and TRBJ2-5, with 13 bases lining up with TRBD2. J gave up 5 bases and V 0 bases, and 4 bases lay outside the gene matches. This CDR3 has 16 amino acids. In germline, CDR1 is SGDLS, CDR2 YYNGEE. The CDR3 spells CASSVGGLAGRETQYF. For the CDR3, the DNA is TGTGCCAGCAGCGTAGGGGGACTAGCGGGGAGGGAGACCCAGTACTTC.

The chain employs TRBV6-6 and TRBJ1-4; D may be TRBD1 (6 bases). The CDR3 is 13 residues long. Trimming stripped 6 bases from V and 7 bases from J, with 12 bases between. Germline V CDR1 and CDR2: MNHNY, SVGAGI (reference sequence). For the CDR3, the DNA is TGTGCCAGCAGGCCAACAGGGACTGAAAAACTGTTTTTT. Amino acid sequence: CASRPTGTEKLFF.

The J gene is TRBJ2-7, the V gene TRBV18; D is perhaps TRBD1 (5 bases). Germline-derived CDR1 and CDR2 are KGHSH and LQKENI. V was trimmed by 4 bases and J by 0 bases, leaving 19 bases between them. CDR3 length: 17 residues. Written as DNA, the CDR3 is TGTGCCAGCTCACTACCGGGCCACTCAGGGCCCTCCTACGAGCAGTACTTC. Translation gives CASSLPGHSGPSYEQYF.

The rearrangement joins TRBV5-1 to TRBJ1-3; a weak D match, TRBD1 (5 bases). V gave up 0 bases and J gave up 2 bases, with 9 bases separating them. The germline CDR1 and CDR2 sequences are SGHRS and YFSETQ. This CDR3 contains 15 residues. CDR3 in amino acids: CASSLEGSPGNTIYF. The CDR3 DNA is TGCGCCAGCAGCTTGGAGGGGTCCCCTGGAAACACCATATATTTT.

This clone was detected only a few times. The chain has TRBV29-1 and TRBJ2-7; TRBD1 aligns across 7 bases. This CDR3 has 12 residues. CDR1 is SQVTM and CDR2 is ANQGSEA in the germline V gene. V shed 3 bases and J 4 bases; nucleotides not matched to a gene: 3. The CDR3 DNA sequence: TGCAGCGTTGACAGGGGGTCATACGAGCAGTACTTC. This encodes CSVDRGSYEQYF.

The genes are TRBV19 and TRBJ2-1, with 10 bases aligning to TRBD2. Germline V gene data show CDR1 as LNHDA and CDR2 as SQIVND (reference sequence). CDR3 length: 13 amino acids. Trimming cost V 6 bases and J 8 bases; bases outside gene matches: 4. The CDR3 loop reads CASRTSGTHEQFF. The CDR3 DNA reads as TGTGCCAGTAGAACTAGCGGGACCCATGAGCAGTTCTTC.

This chain uses TRBV4-1 with TRBJ2-6; 11 positions match TRBD2. V shed 0 bases, J shed 1 base, and the junction held 5 bases outside the gene matches. Per germline, CDR1 MGHRA and CDR2 YSYEKL. The CDR3 runs 19 residues. DNA of the CDR3: TGCGCCAGCAGCCAAGATCGGGCTAGCGGGAGGTCTGGGGCCAACGTCCTGACTTTC. It yields the protein CASSQDRASGRSGANVLTF.

The V gene is TRBV7-6, the J gene TRBJ2-7, with 8 bases identical to TRBD1. J gave up 5 bases and V 1 base, and 7 bases lay outside the gene matches. The germline CDR1 and CDR2 sequences are SGHVS and FNYEAQ. The CDR3 is 15 amino acids. The CDR3 here is CASSLVGRGLNEQYF. CDR3 in DNA: TGTGCCAGCAGCTTAGTAGGCAGGGGGCTAAACGAGCAGTACTTC.

The chain links TRBV1 to TRBJ2-2; no check of the table's D call, TRBD2, against the DNA was made. TRBV1 is recorded as a pseudogene. This CDR3 has 15 amino acids. The CDR3 bases are TGCACCCGGCGGGGTAGCGGGAGAATTACCGGGGAGCTGTTTTTT. Amino acid sequence: CTRRGSGRITGELFF.